This entry features one T cell receptor beta chain sequence. Its antigen is unknown. With 0 bases clipped from V and 1 base from J, the junction kept 1 base outside the gene matches. Germline V gene sequence: CDR1 SGHNT, CDR2 YENEEA. The CDR3 contains 18 residues. The source of the sample is a study of T cell clones after liver transplantation. Study summary: Timepoints were pre-transplant, pre-withdrawal, and after withdrawal was completed or failed.

Broader study findings: Conclusions were preliminary, with small, heterogeneous patient groups. Graft donor-reactive T cells possibly entered the graft instead of undergoing deletion.

The method was immunoSEQ multiplex PCR; TCRdb's version includes in-frame clones alone and lacks a portion of them. The table shows tens of thousands of clones, with around 80% occurring only once. Sequencing was performed on CD4+ T cells from blood, taken 48 months after liver transplant. V gene TRBV11-3 combines with J gene TRBJ2-1, with TRBD2 identical over 15 bases. The clonotype comes from a human patient who received a liver transplant. Some T cells may have originated in the graft donor. CDR3 sequence (DNA): TGTGCCAGCAGCTTAGATGGGACTAGCGGGGGGTCCTACAATGAGCAGTTCTTC. Protein sequence: CASSLDGTSGGSYNEQFF.